This entry concerns a single T cell receptor beta chain. The data derive from a study of T cell responses to AZD1222 COVID-19 vaccine. Method: immunoSEQ multiplex PCR; TCRdb's copy keeps in-frame clones and lacks some. The table records about 120,000 clones, around nine tenths of them present only once. The V end lost 0 bases, the J end lost 5 bases, and 8 bases lay between the germline ends. The CDR3 covers 14 residues. The germline gives CDR1 MGHRA, CDR2 YSYEKL. The V and J genes are TRBV4-1 and TRBJ1-5; weak D call: TRBD1 (5 bases). Specimen: peripheral blood, collected 28 days after the second AZD1222 dose. The receptor was isolated from an adult who received the AZD1222 COVID-19 vaccine. The CDR3 region has the DNA TGCGCCAGCAGCCAAGATTGGGGGGATCAGCCCCAGCATTTT. It translates to CASSQDWGDQPQHF.